This record covers a single T cell receptor beta chain. The antigen is undetermined. V lost 1 base and J lost 8; bases outside the gene matches: 10. Per germline, CDR1 DFQATT and CDR2 SNEGSKA (reference sequence). CDR3 size: 16 residues. Each CDR3 protein is one row after TCRdb ran MiXCR on the 5' RACE reads. Of about 5,900 distinct CDR3 sequences listed, about 75% are singletons. Study results and caveats: The TCR gene usage of tumor memory CD4+ T cells clustered together with blood and lymph node memory CD4+ cells and with lymph node naive CD4+ cells.

The origin of this receptor is a female donor with breast cancer. Sample: memory CD4+ T cells sorted from a lymph node. As for subset: memory CD4+ T cells, CD4+CD45RO+CD25-. This chain joins TRBV20-1 and TRBJ1-4, with 10 bases identical to TRBD1. The CDR3 nucleotides read TGCAGTGCTAGAGGTCTCCGACAGGGGGCAGGAGAAAAACTGTTTTTT. As protein: CSARGLRQGAGEKLFF.